The 27 T cell receptor beta chains below were found in one sample sequenced in a study of T cell responses to AZD1222 COVID-19 vaccine. Assay: immunoSEQ multiplex PCR; the TCRdb copy retains only in-frame clones and omits some. The sample includes over 150,000 clones, approximately 90% of them seen just once. This specimen was peripheral blood, taken on day 0 of AZD1222 vaccination. Receptors were obtained from an adult in good health.

V gene TRBV15 combines with J gene TRBJ2-1; 11 positions agree with TRBD1. CDR1 and CDR2 (germline): LNHNV, YYDKDF (reference sequence). CDR3 length: 15 amino acids. The V gene end was trimmed by 4 bases and the J gene end by 7 bases; junction bases not matched to a gene: 6. The CDR3, as DNA: TGTGCCACCAGCATTAGTGGACAGGGGGCAAATGAGCAGTTCTTC. Protein product: CATSISGQGANEQFF. Complete variable domain (other parts from reference TRBV15 and TRBJ2-1): DAMVIQNPRYQVTQFGKPVTLSCSQTLNHNVMYWYQQKSSQAPKLLFHYYDKDFNNEADTPDNFQSRRPNTSFCFLDIRSPGLGDTAMYLCATSISGQGANEQFFGPGTRLTVL.

The genes are TRBV3-1 (or the pseudogene TRBV3-2) and TRBJ2-7; D is uncertain. Germline assignment: CDR1 LGHDT and CDR2 YNNKEL (reference sequence). The CDR3 spans 12 residues. Trimming left V 3 bases short and J 5 bases short, with 8 bases between. The CDR3: CASSQSINEQYF. In DNA form, the CDR3 reads TGTGCCAGCAGCCAGTCGATTAACGAGCAGTACTTC.

The chain has TRBV5-8 and TRBJ1-2; maybe TRBD1 (6 bases). Germline CDR1 SGHTS, CDR2 YDEGEE. This CDR3 has 15 residues. V was shortened by 4 bases and J by 2 bases, with 15 bases between the two germline ends. CDR3: CASSLIGQTNYGYTF. DNA for the CDR3: TGTGCCAGCAGCCTAATCGGACAGACGAACTATGGCTACACCTTC.

The CDR3 loop reads CASSLPRQNEKLFF. The DNA of the CDR3 is TGTGCCAGCAGCCTCCCTCGACAGAATGAAAAACTGTTTTTT. The rearrangement links TRBV7-2 to TRBJ1-4, with D perhaps matching TRBD1 (5 bases). Germline V gene sequence: CDR1 SGHTA, CDR2 FQGNSA. CDR3 length: 14 amino acids. The germline V and J ends were trimmed by 5 bases and 5 bases, with 12 bases remaining between them.

The chain is built from TRBV2 and TRBJ1-6; unclear D gene. The CDR3 covers 12 residues. The V gene's germline CDR1 is SNHLY and CDR2 FYNNEI. V lost 2 bases, J lost 11 bases, and 7 bases lay in between. The CDR3 spells CASSEPPAPLHF. The CDR3, as DNA: TGTGCCAGCAGTGAACCTCCGGCACCCCTCCACTTT.

The chain joins TRBV11-3 to TRBJ2-1; 13 bases line up with TRBD2. J gave up 0 bases and V 5 bases, and 13 bases lay outside the gene matches. CDR1 and CDR2 from the germline V gene are SGHNT and YENEEA. This CDR3 is 20 amino acids long. CDR3: CASSPRGGLAGISSYNEQFF. The CDR3 DNA reads TGTGCCAGCAGCCCTAGGGGGGGACTAGCGGGGATCAGCTCCTACAATGAGCAGTTCTTC.

This CDR3 reads CASSARGTGRPDTQYF. The CDR3 bases are TGTGCCAGCAGCGCGAGGGGGACAGGGAGGCCAGATACGCAGTATTTT. The J gene is TRBJ2-3, the V gene TRBV5-5; 9 nucleotides agree with TRBD1. The junction had 10 bases not matched to a gene; V was cut back by 4 bases and J by 4 bases. CDR1 is SGHKS and CDR2 is YYEKEE in the germline V gene (reference sequence). The CDR3 runs 16 residues.

The genes are TRBV12-3 or TRBV12-4 and TRBJ1-2; TRBD1 is a possible D gene (5 bases). Trimming removed 8 bases from V and 1 base from J, with 5 bases in between. This CDR3 has 11 amino acids. DNA of the CDR3: TGTGCCAGCCAGGGTAACTATGGCTACACCTTC. The encoded protein is CASQGNYGYTF.

CDR3 in amino acids: CASRAQESYGYTF. In DNA form, the CDR3 reads TGTGCCAGCCGGGCCCAGGAGTCCTATGGCTACACCTTC. The chain employs TRBV12-3 or TRBV12-4 and TRBJ1-2; no definite D call. V was shortened by 8 bases and J by 4 bases, with 14 bases between the two germline ends. The CDR3 has 13 amino acids.

The count of this clone is one. As DNA, the CDR3 is TGTGCCAGCAGCCCCGACGGGGCGCTGGAAGCTTTCTTT. It translates to CASSPDGALEAFF. This rearrangement joins TRBV3-1 (or the pseudogene TRBV3-2) to TRBJ1-1; D may be TRBD1 (5 bases). The V end lost 4 bases, the J end lost 8 bases, and 14 bases lay between the germline ends. CDR1 and CDR2 (germline): LGHDT, YNNKEL (reference sequence). This CDR3 is built from 13 residues.

This chain links TRBV10-2 with TRBJ2-5, with TRBD1 matching over 9 bases. V lost 5 bases, J lost 5 bases, and 6 bases stayed unmatched. The V gene's germline CDR1 is WSHSY and CDR2 SAAADI. This CDR3 has 14 amino acids. CDR3 coding DNA: TGCGCCAGCAGTAACACAGGGGGCTCTGAGACCCAGTACTTC. The encoded protein is CASSNTGGSETQYF.

The chain combines TRBV5-1 with TRBJ2-1; D may be TRBD2 (6 bases). Germline V gene lookup returns CDR1 SGHRS and CDR2 YFSETQ. CDR3 size: 16 residues. V lost 1 base to trimming and J lost 2 bases, with 13 bases between them. In DNA form, the CDR3 reads TGCGCCAGCAGCTTGTTTCCGGGGGATCCCTACAATGAGCAGTTCTTC. Translating it yields CASSLFPGDPYNEQFF.

J is TRBJ2-2 and V is TRBV19, with TRBD1 matching 8 bases. After removal of 6 bases from V and 4 bases from J, the junction contained 10 bases not matched to a gene. CDR1 is LNHDA, CDR2 SQIVND, per germline (reference sequence). CDR3 length: 16 amino acids. The CDR3 bases are TGTGCCAGTAGCCCTCTGACAGGGGAGAGCACCGGGGAGCTGTTTTTT. Residues: CASSPLTGESTGELFF. Together with reference TRBV19 and TRBJ2-2, the CDR3 gives the full variable domain: DGGITQSPKYLFRKEGQNVTLSCEQNLNHDAMYWYRQDPGQGLRLIYYSQIVNDFQKGDIAEGYSVSREKKESFPLTVTSAQKNPTAFYLCASSPLTGESTGELFFGEGSRLTVL.

The rearrangement links TRBV28 to TRBJ2-3; 10 nucleotides align to TRBD2. The CDR3 contains 17 residues. After removal of 5 bases from V and 2 bases from J, the junction contained 10 bases not matched to a gene. Germline V lookup: CDR1 MDHEN, CDR2 SYDVKM. CDR3 bases: TGTGCCAGCAGTGTCACCGGGACTAGCGAACACACAGATACGCAGTATTTT. Translation gives CASSVTGTSEHTDTQYF. The entire variable domain, with the rest obtained from reference TRBV28 and TRBJ2-3, is as follows: DVKVTQSSRYLVKRTGEKVFLECVQDMDHENMFWYRQDPGLGLRLIYFSYDVKMKEKGDIPEGYSVSREKKERFSLILESASTNQTSMYLCASSVTGTSEHTDTQYFGPGTRLTVL.

The chain joins TRBV4-3 to TRBJ1-2; D possibly corresponds to TRBD1 (6 bases). Germline values: CDR1 LGHNA, CDR2 YSLEER. The length of the CDR3 is 14 residues. The V gene lost 1 base and the J gene lost 7 bases, with 13 bases spanning the gap. The CDR3 sequence is CASSQVGTFVGYTF. The CDR3 coding sequence is TGCGCCAGCAGCCAAGTAGGGACATTCGTTGGCTACACCTTC.

V usage is TRBV3-1 (or the pseudogene TRBV3-2) and J usage is TRBJ1-6; D might be TRBD1 (5 bases). This CDR3 region has 14 residues. The V and J ends lost 1 base and 8 bases respectively, with 9 bases between them. Germline values: CDR1 LGHDT, CDR2 YNNKEL (reference sequence). CDR3 coding DNA: TGTGCCAGCAGCCAAGGGGGCGCCGATTCACCCCTCCACTTT. Residues: CASSQGGADSPLHF.

This chain joins TRBV7-9 and TRBJ2-3; D might be TRBD1 or TRBD2, each matching 6 bases. CDR3 length equals 15 residues. Trimming removed 2 bases from V and 3 bases from J, with 12 bases in between. From germline, CDR1 is SEHNR and CDR2 FQNEAQ (reference sequence). CDR3 residues: CASSLRGGSTDTQYF. CDR3 in DNA: TGTGCCAGCAGCTTACGAGGGGGGAGTACAGATACGCAGTATTTT.

The DNA for the CDR3 is TGCGCCAGCAGCCAAGAGGTCTCCCCGGGCACTGAAGCTTTCTTT. It yields the protein CASSQEVSPGTEAFF. V gene TRBV4-1 combines with J gene TRBJ1-1; no clear D gene. V lost 0 bases and J 4 bases, leaving 12 bases between the germline ends. The V gene's germline CDR1 is MGHRA and CDR2 YSYEKL. The CDR3 extends over 15 amino acids.

The chain links TRBV3-1 (or the pseudogene TRBV3-2) to TRBJ1-6; D is unresolved. This CDR3 contains 19 residues. CDR1 LGHDT and CDR2 YNNKEL come from the germline V gene (reference sequence). V lost 1 base and J 0 bases, leaving 16 bases between the germline ends. CDR3 in DNA: TGTGCCAGCAGCCAAGCAGCGAGGGAAACGCGCTCCTATAATTCACCCCTCCACTTT. Translation gives CASSQAARETRSYNSPLHF.

The genes are TRBV11-2 and TRBJ2-7, with TRBD2 identical over 12 bases. With 5 bases clipped from V and 0 bases from J, the junction kept 8 bases outside the gene matches. Per the germline V gene, CDR1 is SGHAT and CDR2 is FQNNGV. The CDR3 covers 17 residues. The CDR3 bases are TGTGCCAGCAGCCACCGACTAGCGGGGGAAAGCTCCTACGAGCAGTACTTC. Its translation: CASSHRLAGESSYEQYF.

With regard to this clone: Other DNA variants within this sample encode the same CDR3. The V call is TRBV4-2, the J call TRBJ1-1; D gene unclear. The length of the CDR3 is 14 residues. Trimming left V 0 bases short and J 4 bases short, with 9 bases between. In germline, CDR1 is LGHNA, CDR2 YNFKEQ. The CDR3 sequence is CASSQDGPGTEAFF. CDR3 DNA: TGTGCCAGCAGCCAAGACGGCCCGGGCACTGAAGCTTTCTTT.

The chain is built from TRBV2 and TRBJ1-4; D gene unclear. Germline V gene lookup returns CDR1 SNHLY and CDR2 FYNNEI. Trimming removed 3 bases at V and 8 bases at J, with 16 bases between. The CDR3 spans 15 residues. Here the CDR3 reads CASSESGEDWEKLFF. The CDR3 DNA is TGTGCCAGCAGTGAGTCCGGGGAAGATTGGGAAAAACTGTTTTTT.

The chain has TRBV5-1 and TRBJ2-2; a possible D gene is TRBD1 (6 bases). The germline V and J ends were trimmed by 2 bases and 0 bases, with 11 bases remaining between them. Germline V CDR1 and CDR2: SGHRS, YFSETQ. The CDR3 is 16 amino acids. The CDR3, as DNA: TGCGCCAGCAGCTTCGGCACAGGGCCGAACACCGGGGAGCTGTTTTTT. Its translation: CASSFGTGPNTGELFF.

V is TRBV10-1 and J is TRBJ1-5, with a tentative D call TRBD1 (5 bases). CDR1 is WNHNN and CDR2 is SYGVQD in the germline V gene (reference sequence). The V and J ends lost 6 bases and 4 bases respectively, with 10 bases between them. CDR3 length: 13 residues. The CDR3 is CASSAGRNQPQHF. DNA for the CDR3: TGCGCCAGCAGCGCAGGGAGGAATCAGCCCCAGCATTTT.

This clone was detected a few times. The chain uses TRBV7-2 and TRBJ2-1; 12 positions agree with TRBD2. J lost 5 bases, V lost 4 bases, and 6 bases had no gene match. This CDR3 contains 16 residues. Germline V gene sequence: CDR1 SGHTA, CDR2 FQGNSA. CDR3 region: CASSSRGLAGNNEQFF. CDR3 sequence (DNA): TGTGCCAGCAGCTCTCGTGGACTAGCGGGGAACAATGAGCAGTTCTTC.

The V gene is TRBV19, the J gene TRBJ1-1; possibly TRBD1 for D (5 bases). This CDR3 is 15 amino acids long. The germline V gene has CDR1 LNHDA and CDR2 SQIVND (reference sequence). Trimming cost V 2 bases and J 3 bases, with 13 bases left between them. CDR3 nucleotides: TGTGCCAGTAGTATACGCGCGCGGGGGGACACTGAAGCTTTCTTT. The encoded protein is CASSIRARGDTEAFF. Full variable domain (rest looked up from reference TRBV19 and TRBJ1-1): DGGITQSPKYLFRKEGQNVTLSCEQNLNHDAMYWYRQDPGQGLRLIYYSQIVNDFQKGDIAEGYSVSREKKESFPLTVTSAQKNPTAFYLCASSIRARGDTEAFFGQGTRLTVV.

The chain links TRBV28 to TRBJ1-1; possible D gene TRBD1, 5 bases. CDR1 and CDR2 from the germline V gene are MDHEN and SYDVKM. V was shortened by 2 bases and J by 0 bases, with 10 bases between the two germline ends. There are 15 residues in the CDR3. The CDR3 here is CASSLPGPVNTEAFF. As DNA, the CDR3 is TGTGCCAGCAGTTTACCAGGGCCAGTGAACACTGAAGCTTTCTTT.